The 4 T cell receptor beta chains reported below all come from one sample, sequenced in a study of CD8+ T cells in alopecia areata. Treatment denoted: oral pan-JAK inhibitor, 5-10 mg twice daily. Reverse transcribed after extraction, RNA yielded cDNA as the sequencing template. Method: immunoSEQ multiplex PCR; TCRdb's copy keeps in-frame clones and lacks some. Of about 200,000 clones in the sample, 60% are singletons; the top ten hold approximately 3.3%. Specimen: CD4+ T cells sorted from blood, collected at week 4, from a patient treated with tofacitinib. These TCRs come from a human donor with alopecia areata.

The rearrangement joins TRBV6-5 to TRBJ1-2, with D possibly TRBD1 on 5 matching bases. With 5 bases removed from V and 8 bases from J, the gap between germline ends came to 15 bases. Germline V CDR1 and CDR2: MNHEY, SVGAGI. The CDR3 is 13 amino acids. CDR3: CASSLSGTSGYTF. As DNA, the CDR3 is TGTGCCAGCAGTCTCTCGGGGACGAGCGGCTACACCTTC.

The chain recombines TRBV30 with TRBJ1-2; TRBD1 might be the D (6 bases). This CDR3 is built from 13 residues. In germline, CDR1 is GTSNPN, CDR2 SVGIG (reference sequence). V lost 0 bases, J lost 11 bases, and 16 bases lay in between. The CDR3 region is CAWSVSIDRLYTF. CDR3 nucleotides: TGTGCCTGGAGTGTAAGCATTGACAGGCTATACACCTTC.

CDR3 sequence: CASSLVGGRETQYF. CDR3 DNA sequence: TGCGCCAGCAGCTTGGTGGGGGGACGGGAGACCCAGTACTTC. The chain combines TRBV5-1 with TRBJ2-5; D is perhaps TRBD2 (6 bases). Trimming took off 0 bases at V and 5 bases at J, with 11 bases between the two ends. This CDR3 is 14 amino acids long. In germline, CDR1 is SGHRS, CDR2 YFSETQ. The full variable domain, rest sourced from reference TRBV5-1 and TRBJ2-5, is KAGVTQTPRYLIKTRGQQVTLSCSPISGHRSVSWYQQTPGQGLQFLFEYFSETQRNKGNFPGRFSGRQFSNSRSEMNVSTLELGDSALYLCASSLVGGRETQYFGPGTRLLVL.

The chain couples TRBV6-6 to TRBJ2-7, with D perhaps assigned TRBD1 or TRBD2 (5 bases each). The CDR3 contains 11 residues. The germline V gene encodes CDR1 MNHNY and CDR2 SVGAGI (reference sequence). The V and J ends lost 10 bases and 3 bases respectively, with 10 bases between them. CDR3 protein: CATTGGYEQYF. The CDR3 DNA reads as TGTGCCACCACTGGGGGCTACGAGCAGTACTTC.